A selection of T cell receptor beta chains follows, all from one sample in a study of blood T cell repertoires in COVID-19. Sequencing used immunoSEQ multiplex PCR; TCRdb keeps in-frame clones, though not all of them. There are some 220,000 clones in the sample; 86% occur only once, and 3% to 4.5% lies in the top ten. The sample taken for sequencing was PBMCs or T cells enriched from blood (not recorded which). The origin of the receptors is a woman aged 40 to 55 with acute COVID-19. CDR3s include the opening cysteine and the closing phenylalanine or tryptophan. Each record gives: D gene, J gene, V gene, CDR3 protein. The D gene is left open where the match is weak.

TRBD1,TRBJ2-4,TRBV7-3,CASSQTGGAKNIQYF
NA,TRBJ2-5,TRBV5-6,CASSLVSGEETQYF
NA,TRBJ2-5,TRBV18,CASSPTGTKETQYF
TRBD2,TRBJ2-7,TRBV27,CASSPTRLAGGSYEQYF
NA,TRBJ1-3,TRBV7-9,CASSSQGYSGNTIYF
NA,TRBJ1-6,TRBV2,CASSRTVLGSSPLHF
TRBD1,TRBJ1-1,TRBV18,CASSPDRALTEAFF
TRBD1,TRBJ1-3,TRBV6-5,CASSSQGADRNTIYF
NA,TRBJ1-5,TRBV18,CASSSLAGLDQPQHF
TRBD1,TRBJ2-1,TRBV5-6,CASSLIWDRGAYNEQFF
TRBD2,TRBJ2-1,TRBV5-1,CASSLAQRGYNEQFF
TRBD2,TRBJ2-1,TRBV19,CASTRTSGGGNEQFF
TRBD1,TRBJ1-5,TRBV6-2/TRBV6-3,CASSYSRGTGGGQPQHF
TRBD2,TRBJ2-3,TRBV2,CASSEASGGDTQYF
NA,TRBJ1-1,TRBV7-8,CASSPPSGFTEAFF